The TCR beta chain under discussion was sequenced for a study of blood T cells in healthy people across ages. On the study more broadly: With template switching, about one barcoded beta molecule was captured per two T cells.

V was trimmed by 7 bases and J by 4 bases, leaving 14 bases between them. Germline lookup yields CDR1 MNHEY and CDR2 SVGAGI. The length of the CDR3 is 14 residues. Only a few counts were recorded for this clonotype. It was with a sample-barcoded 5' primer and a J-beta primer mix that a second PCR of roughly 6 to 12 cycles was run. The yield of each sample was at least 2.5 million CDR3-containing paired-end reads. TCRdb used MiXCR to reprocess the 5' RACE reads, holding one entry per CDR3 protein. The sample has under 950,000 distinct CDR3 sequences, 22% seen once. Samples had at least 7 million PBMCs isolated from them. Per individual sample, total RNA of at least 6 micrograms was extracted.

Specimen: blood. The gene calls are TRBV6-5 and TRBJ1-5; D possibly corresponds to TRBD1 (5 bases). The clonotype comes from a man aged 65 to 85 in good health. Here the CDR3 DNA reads TGTGCCAGCACCACCCGCGGGGCGAATCAGCCCCAGCATTTT. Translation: CASTTRGANQPQHF.